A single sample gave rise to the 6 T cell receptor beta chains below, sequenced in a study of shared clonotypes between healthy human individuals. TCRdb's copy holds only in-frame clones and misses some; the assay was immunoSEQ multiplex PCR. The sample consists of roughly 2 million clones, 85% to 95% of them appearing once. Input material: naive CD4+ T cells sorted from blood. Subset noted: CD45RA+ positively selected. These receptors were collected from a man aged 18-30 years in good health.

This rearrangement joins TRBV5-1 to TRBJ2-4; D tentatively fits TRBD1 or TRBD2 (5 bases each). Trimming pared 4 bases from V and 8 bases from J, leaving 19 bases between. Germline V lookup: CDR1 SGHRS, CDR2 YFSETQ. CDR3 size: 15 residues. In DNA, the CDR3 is TGCGCCAGCAGCCCCAACGATGGGGGAATAGACATTCAGTACTTC. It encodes CASSPNDGGIDIQYF.

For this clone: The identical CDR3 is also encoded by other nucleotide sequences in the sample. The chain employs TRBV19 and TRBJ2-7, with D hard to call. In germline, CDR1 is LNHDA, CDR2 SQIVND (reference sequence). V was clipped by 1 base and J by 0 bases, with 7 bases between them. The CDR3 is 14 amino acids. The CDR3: CASSIGRSSYEQYF. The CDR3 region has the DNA TGTGCCAGTAGTATAGGGAGAAGCTCCTACGAGCAGTACTTC.

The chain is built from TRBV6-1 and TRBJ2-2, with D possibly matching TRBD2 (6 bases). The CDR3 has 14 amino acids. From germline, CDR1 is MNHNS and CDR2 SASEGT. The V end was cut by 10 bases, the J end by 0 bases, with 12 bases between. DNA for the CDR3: TGTGCCATCCCCGGGGGTCCGAACACCGGGGAGCTGTTTTTT. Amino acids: CAIPGGPNTGELFF.

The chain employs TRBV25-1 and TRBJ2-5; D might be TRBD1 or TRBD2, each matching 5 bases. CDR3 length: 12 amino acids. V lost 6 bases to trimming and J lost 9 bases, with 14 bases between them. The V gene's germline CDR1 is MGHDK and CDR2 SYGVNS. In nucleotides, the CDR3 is TGTGCCAGCAGCTTCGGGACGGATTCCCAGTACTTC. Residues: CASSFGTDSQYF.

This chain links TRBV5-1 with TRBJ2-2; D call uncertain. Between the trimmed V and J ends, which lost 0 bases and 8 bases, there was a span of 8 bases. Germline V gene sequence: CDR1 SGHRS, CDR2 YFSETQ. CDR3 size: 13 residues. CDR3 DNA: TGCGCCAGCAGCTTGGACATCGGAGGGGAGCTGTTTTTT. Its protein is CASSLDIGGELFF.

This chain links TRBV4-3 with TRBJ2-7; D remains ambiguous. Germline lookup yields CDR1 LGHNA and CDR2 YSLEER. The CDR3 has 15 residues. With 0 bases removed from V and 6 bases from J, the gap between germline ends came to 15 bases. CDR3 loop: CASSQEGNPPAEQYF. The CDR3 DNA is TGCGCCAGCAGCCAAGAAGGTAATCCTCCGGCCGAGCAGTACTTC.